The rows below give T cell receptor beta chains drawn from one sample of a study of T cell changes during pregnancy in multiple sclerosis. TCRdb's copy holds only in-frame clones and misses some; the assay was immunoSEQ multiplex PCR. In the table there are about 38,000 clones, around 87% of which are singletons. This specimen consisted of CD4+ T cells from peripheral blood mononuclear cells, obtained in the second trimester of pregnancy. Receptors were obtained from a female donor with multiple sclerosis, enrolled in a pregnancy study. Each CDR3 is given with its conserved first and last residue. A D gene is named only where the DNA matches it firmly. Clone size appears in some rows only: once, few, many, or a class for an expanded clone.

J: TRBJ2-1
size: once
V: TRBV7-2
D: TRBD2
CDR3: CASSPLATSYNEQFF
DNA: TGTGCCAGCAGCCCACTAGCGACCTCCTACAATGAGCAGTTCTTC

J: TRBJ2-7
size: .
V: TRBV10-3
D: .
CDR3: CAISEGGAEQYF
DNA: TGTGCCATCAGTGAGGGGGGGGCCGAGCAGTACTTC

J: TRBJ1-1
size: .
V: TRBV6-4
D: .
CDR3: CASSDSGANTEAFF
DNA: TGTGCCAGCAGTGACTCGGGGGCTAACACTGAAGCTTTCTTT

J: TRBJ2-1
size: .
V: TRBV10-3
D: TRBD2
CDR3: CAISSPTSGSRYNEQFF
DNA: TGTGCCATCAGTTCCCCCACTAGCGGGTCAAGGTACAATGAGCAGTTCTTC

J: TRBJ2-2
size: .
V: TRBV5-1
D: .
CDR3: CASSLRLNTGELFF
DNA: TGCGCCAGCAGCTTGAGACTAAACACCGGGGAGCTGTTTTTT

J: TRBJ2-7
size: .
V: TRBV29-1
D: TRBD2
CDR3: CSVEVAKIAGVSYEQYF
DNA: TGCAGCGTTGAGGTCGCCAAAATAGCGGGAGTATCCTACGAGCAGTACTTC

J: TRBJ2-7
size: .
V: TRBV28
D: TRBD1
CDR3: CASRLRGQFYEQYF
DNA: TGTGCCAGCAGGCTCAGGGGGCAGTTCTACGAGCAGTACTTC

J: TRBJ2-6
size: .
V: TRBV2
D: TRBD2
CDR3: CASSDAAGGRGANVLTF
DNA: TGTGCCAGCAGTGATGCAGCGGGAGGCCGTGGGGCCAACGTCCTGACTTTC

J: TRBJ2-6
size: .
V: TRBV7-2
D: .
CDR3: CASSLRGDIAGANVLTF
DNA: TGTGCCAGCAGCTTAAGGGGCGACATCGCTGGGGCCAACGTCCTGACTTTC

J: TRBJ1-2
size: .
V: TRBV19
D: TRBD1
CDR3: CASSTSTGGGYGYTF
DNA: TGTGCCAGTAGTACCTCGACAGGGGGGGGCTATGGCTACACCTTC

J: TRBJ1-2
size: .
V: TRBV4-2
D: .
CDR3: CASSQEGGNYGYTF
DNA: TGTGCCAGCAGCCAAGAGGGGGGTAACTATGGCTACACCTTC

J: TRBJ2-2
size: once
V: TRBV14
D: TRBD1
CDR3: CASSQGPGTVGLLFF
DNA: TGTGCCAGCAGCCAAGGGCCCGGGACAGTCGGGTTACTGTTTTTT

J: TRBJ1-4
size: .
V: TRBV5-4
D: TRBD1
CDR3: CASSPGGTGQAATNEKLFF
DNA: TGTGCCAGCAGCCCAGGGGGTACGGGACAGGCCGCAACTAATGAAAAACTGTTTTTT

J: TRBJ2-2
size: .
V: TRBV2
D: TRBD1
CDR3: CASRGTGGAPGELFF
DNA: TGTGCCAGCAGGGGTACAGGGGGCGCCCCCGGGGAGCTGTTTTTT

J: TRBJ2-7
size: once
V: TRBV10-3
D: .
CDR3: CAISELSYEQYF
DNA: TGTGCCATCAGTGAATTATCCTACGAGCAGTACTTC

J: TRBJ2-3
size: .
V: TRBV18
D: .
CDR3: CASSPSSPGDTQYF
DNA: TGTGCCAGCTCACCAAGTTCGCCAGGAGATACGCAGTATTTT

J: TRBJ2-1
size: .
V: TRBV15
D: TRBD2
CDR3: CATSHWTSGSINEQFF
DNA: TGTGCCACCAGCCATTGGACTAGCGGGAGTATTAATGAGCAGTTCTTC

J: TRBJ1-4
size: .
V: TRBV2
D: TRBD1
CDR3: CASRGQIATNEKLFF
DNA: TGTGCCAGCAGGGGACAGATTGCAACTAATGAAAAACTGTTTTTT

J: TRBJ2-1
size: once
V: TRBV11-2
D: .
CDR3: CASSLQDFGEQFF
DNA: TGTGCCAGCAGCTTACAAGATTTCGGGGAGCAGTTCTTC

J: TRBJ1-2
size: .
V: TRBV11-2
D: .
CDR3: CASAQGTGNYGYTF
DNA: TGTGCCAGCGCCCAGGGGACGGGTAACTATGGCTACACCTTC

J: TRBJ2-5
size: .
V: TRBV7-9
D: .
CDR3: CASSLGMGREETQYF
DNA: TGTGCCAGCAGCTTAGGAATGGGCAGGGAAGAGACCCAGTACTTC

J: TRBJ1-2
size: once
V: TRBV29-1
D: .
CDR3: CSPGGYTF
DNA: TGCAGCCCCGGGGGCTACACCTTC

J: TRBJ1-5
size: .
V: TRBV5-1
D: .
CDR3: CARRQPQHF
DNA: TGCGCCAGGCGGCAGCCCCAGCATTTT

J: TRBJ1-5
size: .
V: TRBV10-3
D: .
CDR3: CAISDSSNQPQHF
DNA: TGTGCCATCAGCGACAGTAGCAATCAGCCCCAGCATTTT

J: TRBJ1-5
size: .
V: TRBV19
D: TRBD1
CDR3: CASSPWTGGLRNQPQHF
DNA: TGTGCCAGTAGTCCCTGGACAGGGGGCTTAAGGAATCAGCCCCAGCATTTT

J: TRBJ1-1
size: few
V: TRBV5-4
D: .
CDR3: CASSLNGEAFF
DNA: TGTGCCAGCAGCTTGAACGGTGAAGCTTTCTTT

J: TRBJ2-5
size: once
V: TRBV28
D: TRBD1
CDR3: CASSSDRRETQYF
DNA: TGTGCCAGCAGTTCGGACAGGCGGGAGACCCAGTACTTC